This T cell receptor (beta chain) came from a study of T cells expressing NK-cell markers. TCRdb reprocessed the 5' RACE reads, with one entry per CDR3 protein and no DNA. The table lists a few hundred thousand distinct CDR3 sequences. Germline V gene lookup returns CDR1 MNHEY and CDR2 SVGAGI. CDR3 length equals 16 residues. The clonotype comes from a man aged 18 to 69 in good health. The chain recombines TRBV6-5 with TRBJ2-7; with no DNA, the TCRdb D assignment of TRBD1 cannot be verified. The sample comprised blood T cells: a sorted CD56 or NKG2C T cell subset, CD4+ or CD8+ T cells, or bulk PBMC T cells (not recorded which). The CDR3 spells CASRTGSAANSYEQYF.